The 30 T cell receptor beta chains below all came from one sample that was sequenced in a study of CD8+ T cells in alopecia areata. Sequencing used cDNA as its template, made by extracting RNA and reverse transcribing it. The protocol was immunoSEQ multiplex PCR, while the TCRdb copy is restricted to in-frame clones and leaves out a portion. The sample includes some 88,000 clones, 40% to 50% seen only once; the top ten take about 17%. The sample's treatment: oral pan-JAK inhibitor, 5-10 mg twice daily. The sequences come from CD8+ T cells sorted from blood, collected at week 24, from a patient treated with tofacitinib. The receptor set was obtained from a human donor with alopecia areata.

The rearrangement links TRBV29-1 to TRBJ2-7; 9 bases align to TRBD1. Per the germline V gene, CDR1 is SQVTM and CDR2 is ANQGSEA. V lost 4 bases, J lost 2 bases, and 3 bases stayed unmatched. The CDR3 covers 13 residues. The CDR3 spells CSVGTGEAYEQYF. The DNA of the CDR3 is TGCAGCGTTGGGACAGGGGAGGCCTACGAGCAGTACTTC.

The rearrangement joins TRBV5-8 to TRBJ2-7; TRBD1 matches 11 bases. Germline trimming cut 4 bases from V and 4 bases from J; bases unmatched to any gene: 4. Germline V gene data show CDR1 as SGHTS and CDR2 as YDEGEE. The CDR3 covers 14 residues. The CDR3 sequence: CASSPGQGAYEQYF. In DNA, the CDR3 is TGTGCCAGCAGCCCTGGACAGGGGGCATACGAGCAGTACTTC.

This clone was found a few times. The chain carries TRBV14 and TRBJ2-1; D not certain. V gave up 2 bases and J gave up 9 bases, with 11 bases separating them. The CDR3 contains 13 residues. CDR1 and CDR2 from the germline V gene are SGHDN and FVKESK. This CDR3 is CASSQYFGSEQFF. As DNA, the CDR3 is TGTGCCAGCAGCCAATATTTCGGGTCTGAGCAGTTCTTC. Filled out from reference TRBV14 and TRBJ2-1, the complete variable domain reads EAGVTQFPSHSVIEKGQTVTLRCDPISGHDNLYWYRRVMGKEIKFLLHFVKESKQDESGMPNNRFLAERTGGTYSTLKVQPAELEDSGVYFCASSQYFGSEQFFGPGTRLTVL.

V is TRBV9 and J is TRBJ2-1; D gene unclear. The germline V gene encodes CDR1 SGDLS and CDR2 YYNGEE. The CDR3 is 13 amino acids. Trimming stripped 3 bases from V and 7 bases from J, with 11 bases between. The CDR3 is CASSEETWNEQFF. CDR3 sequence (DNA): TGTGCCAGCAGCGAGGAGACTTGGAATGAGCAGTTCTTC.

This sequence joins TRBV25-1 and TRBJ2-7; D could derive from TRBD1 or TRBD2 (6 bases each). Germline assignment: CDR1 MGHDK and CDR2 SYGVNS. The CDR3 has 13 residues. V lost 6 bases and J lost 5, with 14 bases in between. CDR3 region: CASRGAGFHEQYF. DNA of the CDR3: TGTGCCAGCAGGGGGGCGGGGTTCCACGAGCAGTACTTC.

V gene TRBV7-6 combines with J gene TRBJ2-7; the match to TRBD2 covers 10 bases. The length of the CDR3 is 16 residues. V shed 1 base and J 0 bases; nucleotides not matched to a gene: 3. Germline V gene lookup returns CDR1 SGHVS and CDR2 FNYEAQ. The CDR3 reads CASSLELAGASYEQYF. CDR3 DNA: TGTGCCAGCAGCTTAGAGCTAGCGGGGGCCTCCTACGAGCAGTACTTC.

This rearrangement joins TRBV4-1 to TRBJ2-1; D not resolved. The germline V and J ends were trimmed by 2 bases and 5 bases, with 7 bases remaining between them. This CDR3 spans 13 amino acids. Germline lookup yields CDR1 MGHRA and CDR2 YSYEKL. The CDR3 region has the DNA TGCGCCAGCAGCCAAAAGGGTAACAATGAGCAGTTCTTC. This encodes CASSQKGNNEQFF.

This chain joins TRBV29-1 and TRBJ2-1; tentatively, D is TRBD2 (5 bases). Germline CDR1 SQVTM, CDR2 ANQGSEA. The CDR3 sequence is 15 residues long. Trimming removed 3 bases from V and 5 bases from J, with 17 bases in between. Written as DNA, the CDR3 is TGCAGCGTTGAGTTACTAGGACGGGTTGACAATGAGCAGTTCTTC. This encodes CSVELLGRVDNEQFF.

Turning to this clone: The DNA is left out, because the CDR3 cannot be placed on it with certainty; the CDR3 is given as TCRdb lists it. CDR3 region: CASTSGTYEQYF. The gene calls are TRBV19 and TRBJ2-7; TRBD2, the table's D call, lacks a check against the DNA. Germline loops: CDR1 LNHDA, CDR2 SQIVND (reference sequence). 12 amino acids form the CDR3, both terminal residues included.

This sequence joins TRBV9 and TRBJ2-3; D unclear. Germline CDR1 is SGDLS and CDR2 is YYNGEE. Trimming cost V 0 bases and J 5 bases, with 13 bases left between them. This CDR3 has 15 residues. In DNA form, the CDR3 reads TGTGCCAGCAGCGTAGTAGGGAATCTCGGAGATACGCAGTATTTT. The encoded protein is CASSVVGNLGDTQYF.

As to this clone: The same CDR3 arises from other DNA sequences in this sample as well. The chain has TRBV9 and TRBJ1-5; unclear D gene. This CDR3 region has 13 residues. Germline V CDR1 and CDR2: SGDLS, YYNGEE. Trimming took off 0 bases at V and 6 bases at J, with 7 bases between the two ends. This CDR3 is CASSVGYGQPQHF. The CDR3, as DNA: TGTGCCAGCAGCGTAGGTTACGGTCAGCCCCAGCATTTT.

The rearrangement links TRBV11-2 to TRBJ2-7, with TRBD1 as a possible D gene (6 bases). V gave up 1 base and J gave up 3 bases, with 10 bases separating them. Germline lookup yields CDR1 SGHAT and CDR2 FQNNGV. The CDR3 covers 14 residues. The CDR3 nucleotides are TGTGCCAGCAGCTTAGGAGACAGGAGCTACGAGCAGTACTTC. Protein product: CASSLGDRSYEQYF.

The chain joins TRBV7-8 to TRBJ2-5, with D perhaps matching TRBD2 (5 bases). V was pared by 2 bases and J by 3 bases, with 16 bases between. This CDR3 is built from 16 residues. Looked up from germline, CDR1 is SGHVS and CDR2 is FQNEAQ. CDR3 in DNA: TGTGCCAGCAGCTTAAGGCGGGCAGGAGGTAAAGAGACCCAGTACTTC. As protein: CASSLRRAGGKETQYF.

This chain joins TRBV7-9 and TRBJ2-2; 11 nucleotides align to TRBD1. The CDR3 is 17 amino acids. The junction had 6 bases not matched to a gene; V was cut back by 1 base and J by 5 bases. The germline CDR1 and CDR2 sequences are SEHNR and FQNEAQ (reference sequence). Written as DNA, the CDR3 is TGTGCCAGCAGCTTAGGCCTCCGGGACAGGGGGACCGGGGAGCTGTTTTTT. It yields the protein CASSLGLRDRGTGELFF.

This clone appeared once. The V and J genes are TRBV4-1 and TRBJ2-5; 10 bases are shared with TRBD1. The CDR3 sequence is 16 residues long. Germline loops: CDR1 MGHRA, CDR2 YSYEKL. The V segment lost 2 bases and the J segment 5 bases; nucleotides outside the gene matches: 8. CDR3 region: CASSQRDRGSWETQYF. CDR3 coding DNA: TGCGCCAGCAGCCAACGGGACAGGGGATCTTGGGAGACCCAGTACTTC.

The chain is built from TRBV7-9 and TRBJ2-3; 9 bases align to TRBD1. V trimming: 5 bases; J trimming: 1 base; junction bases outside the gene matches: 7. Germline CDR1 reads SEHNR; CDR2 reads FQNEAQ (reference sequence). CDR3 length: 16 amino acids. Written as DNA, the CDR3 is TGTGCCAGCAGCCCGACAGGGGGGAGGCGCACAGATACGCAGTATTTT. Translation: CASSPTGGRRTDTQYF.

V and J are TRBV27 and TRBJ1-1; 8 bases are shared with TRBD1. CDR1 and CDR2 (germline): MNHEY, SMNVEV (reference sequence). The junction had 5 bases not matched to a gene; V was cut back by 3 bases and J by 5 bases. The CDR3 length is 14 residues. The CDR3 bases are TGTGCCAGCAGTTTGGCAGGACAGGGTACTGAAGCTTTCTTT. Protein sequence: CASSLAGQGTEAFF.

V is TRBV6-5 and J is TRBJ1-5, with D maybe TRBD1 (5 bases). Per germline, CDR1 MNHEY and CDR2 SVGAGI. Trimming left V 2 bases short and J 4 bases short, with 9 bases between. This CDR3 comprises 14 residues. The CDR3 DNA is TGTGCCAGCAGTTACGGGACGGGAAATCAGCCCCAGCATTTT. Protein: CASSYGTGNQPQHF.

This chain joins TRBV9 and TRBJ2-7; D is possibly TRBD1 (6 bases). CDR3 length equals 14 residues. Trimming left V 2 bases short and J 2 bases short, with 11 bases between. Germline lookup yields CDR1 SGDLS and CDR2 YYNGEE. CDR3 in DNA: TGTGCCAGCAGCGTGGGACACTTAACCTACGAGCAGTACTTC. This translates into CASSVGHLTYEQYF.

This clone was observed a few times. The chain has TRBV7-8 and TRBJ2-1, with 8 positions matching TRBD2. There are 15 residues in the CDR3. CDR1 is SGHVS, CDR2 FQNEAQ, per germline. V gave up 3 bases and J gave up 5 bases; unmatched junction bases: 6. In DNA, the CDR3 is TGTGCCAGCAGCTTGGGAGCGGGGGAAGACAATGAGCAGTTCTTC. Translation gives CASSLGAGEDNEQFF.

The rearrangement links TRBV29-1 to TRBJ1-1; D is unclear. With 6 bases removed from V and 11 bases from J, the gap between germline ends came to 19 bases. The germline V gene has CDR1 SQVTM and CDR2 ANQGSEA. The CDR3 loop spans 12 amino acids. As DNA, the CDR3 is TGCAGCGTCGACGACACAGCGGGGATGGCTTTCTTT. Residues: CSVDDTAGMAFF.

This clone was found a few times. The genes are TRBV4-1 and TRBJ2-1, with 8 bases identical to TRBD1. The CDR3 extends over 14 amino acids. V dropped 3 bases and J dropped 4; count of bases not matched to a gene: 2. Germline CDR1 reads MGHRA; CDR2 reads YSYEKL. Here the CDR3 DNA reads TGCGCCAGCAGCCACCAGGGGGCATACAATGAGCAGTTCTTC. Protein: CASSHQGAYNEQFF.

This clone was recorded a few times. The V gene is TRBV5-6, the J gene TRBJ1-1, with D unresolved. The germline V gene has CDR1 SGHDT and CDR2 YYEEEE. This CDR3 contains 12 residues. The V and J ends lost 3 bases and 6 bases respectively, with 9 bases between them. CDR3 coding DNA: TGTGCCAGCAGCTGGGGTAGCGCTGAAGCTTTCTTT. It codes for CASSWGSAEAFF.

The J gene is TRBJ2-1, the V gene TRBV28; 13 bases fit TRBD2. This CDR3 comprises 19 residues. V was pared by 2 bases and J by 0 bases, with 7 bases of the junction left unmatched. The germline CDR1 and CDR2 sequences are MDHEN and SYDVKM. CDR3 protein: CASSLPGLAGPTSYNEQFF. Written as DNA, the CDR3 is TGTGCCAGCAGTTTACCGGGACTAGCGGGACCAACCTCCTACAATGAGCAGTTCTTC.

The chain links TRBV27 to TRBJ2-1, with TRBD2 matching over 7 bases. Trimming took 6 bases from V and 8 from J; bases not matched to a gene: 10. CDR3 length equals 14 residues. Germline CDR1 is MNHEY and CDR2 is SMNVEV (reference sequence). CDR3 amino acids: CASRGLAERDEQFF. The CDR3 nucleotides read TGTGCCAGCAGGGGGCTAGCGGAGAGAGATGAGCAGTTCTTC.

This clone has a handful of counts. A read error may be the cause here, since a much bigger clone is one base away. The chain is built from TRBV25-1 and TRBJ2-7; D remains unclear. Trimming left V 8 bases short and J 2 bases short, with 4 bases between. The V gene's germline CDR1 is MGHDK and CDR2 SYGVNS. The CDR3 is 10 amino acids. CDR3 loop: CASGTYEQYF. CDR3 DNA sequence: TGTGCCAGCGGGACCTACGAGCAGTACTTC.

This clone was seen a few times. The chain joins TRBV25-1 to TRBJ2-3, with TRBD2 identical over 11 bases. Trimming removed 3 bases from V and 3 bases from J; junction bases left unmatched: 5. The CDR3 consists of 16 residues. CDR1 MGHDK and CDR2 SYGVNS come from the germline V gene. The CDR3 protein is CASSDGLAGGTDTQYF. CDR3 nucleotides: TGTGCCAGCAGTGATGGGCTAGCGGGAGGTACAGATACGCAGTATTTT. Complete variable domain (other parts from reference TRBV25-1 and TRBJ2-3): EADIYQTPRYLVIGTGKKITLECSQTMGHDKMYWYQQDPGMELHLIHYSYGVNSTEKGDLSSESTVSRIRTEHFPLTLESARPSHTSQYLCASSDGLAGGTDTQYFGPGTRLTVL.

As concerns this clone: A junction end diverges from the germline sequence, so it may reflect a read error. The chain joins TRBV30 to TRBJ2-5; D gene ambiguous. Germline CDR1 GTSNPN, CDR2 SVGIG (reference sequence). CDR3 length equals 10 residues. The CDR3 DNA is TGCGCATTCTCCATGGAGACCCAGTACTTC. Its protein is CAFSMETQYF. Full variable domain (rest looked up from reference TRBV30 and TRBJ2-5): SQTIHQWPATLVQPVGSPLSLECTVEGTSNPNLYWYRQAAGRGLQLLFYSVGIGQISSEVPQNLSASRPQDRQFILSSKKLLLSDSGFYLCAFSMETQYFGPGTRLLVL.

V usage is TRBV27 and J usage is TRBJ2-7; tentative D call: TRBD2 (5 bases). Trimming removed 6 bases from V and 0 bases from J, with 24 bases in between. This CDR3 has 18 residues. Germline V CDR1 and CDR2: MNHEY, SMNVEV (reference sequence). The CDR3 protein is CASSAMKTGGSSSYEQYF. The CDR3 bases are TGTGCCAGCAGCGCCATGAAAACCGGAGGCTCGAGCTCCTACGAGCAGTACTTC.

This clone was picked up a small number of times. This chain connects TRBV19 to TRBJ1-1; unclear D gene. The CDR3 runs 15 residues. V was cut by 3 bases and J by 5 bases, with 16 bases left in between. Germline values: CDR1 LNHDA, CDR2 SQIVND (reference sequence). CDR3 DNA sequence: TGTGCCAGTAGTATTATCGTTGGAAGGTTAACTGAAGCTTTCTTT. Its translation is CASSIIVGRLTEAFF.